This T cell receptor (beta chain) comes out of a study of shared clonotypes between healthy human individuals. For this clone: The target antigen is unknown. The sample contains more than one DNA sequence encoding this CDR3.

CD45RA-negative memory and CD45RA+ naive subsets were split from the CD4+ cells. Overall study findings and caveats: In a handful of donors, around 4.5% of naive CD4 clonotypes appeared in common. On the whole, naive subsets had larger estimated richness than memory subsets had.

Sequenced by immunoSEQ multiplex PCR; TCRdb stores in-frame clones only, minus some. The sample lists about 2.4 million clones, more than 90% occurring once. The source of this sequence is a man aged 18 to 30 in good health. The sequenced sample was naive CD4+ T cells sorted from blood. Subset indicated: CD45RA+ positively selected.

CDR3 in DNA: TGTGCCAGCAGCCAAGATGGGACTAGCGGTGACAATGAGCAGTTCTTC. The encoded protein is CASSQDGTSGDNEQFF. This sequence joins TRBV4-2 and TRBJ2-1; 11 bases agree with TRBD2. The CDR3 length is 16 residues. Germline lookup yields CDR1 LGHNA and CDR2 YNFKEQ. Trimming cost V 0 bases and J 5 bases; bases outside gene matches: 3.